The 11 T cell receptor beta chains below all came from one sample that was sequenced in a study of shared clonotypes between healthy human individuals. Assay: immunoSEQ multiplex PCR; the TCRdb copy retains only in-frame clones and omits some. The table includes hundreds of thousands of clones, around 78% detected once. Sequencing input: memory CD4+ T cells sorted from blood. Subset meaning: CD45RA-negative fraction. These receptors all come from a woman aged 30 to 39 in good health.

Here the CDR3 DNA reads TGTGCCAGCTCACCCGGACAGGGTGAAGGAGGCTACACCTTC. This sequence encodes CASSPGQGEGGYTF. The chain uses TRBV18 and TRBJ1-2; 8 bases align to TRBD1. Germline V gene sequence: CDR1 KGHSH, CDR2 LQKENI. Germline trimming cut 3 bases from V and 8 bases from J; bases unmatched to any gene: 8. There are 14 residues in the CDR3.

Only one count was recorded for this clone. The chain couples TRBV23-1 to TRBJ2-5; possible D gene TRBD1, 6 bases. TRBV23-1 is treated as an ORF (open reading frame) with a function not yet certain. Trimming removed 6 bases at V and 2 bases at J, with 13 bases between. CDR3 size: 14 residues. CDR3 protein: CASSLQGVQETQYF. DNA for the CDR3: TGCGCCAGCAGCCTACAGGGTGTTCAAGAGACCCAGTACTTC.

This clone was detected only once. V is TRBV19 and J is TRBJ2-1, with D hard to call. The length of the CDR3 is 15 residues. In germline, CDR1 is LNHDA, CDR2 SQIVND (reference sequence). With 3 bases removed from V and 3 bases from J, the gap between germline ends came to 12 bases. The CDR3 protein is CASSIDKHLYNEQFF. DNA of the CDR3: TGTGCCAGTAGTATCGACAAACACCTCTACAATGAGCAGTTCTTC.

The chain carries TRBV27 and TRBJ2-7, with 7 nucleotides matching TRBD1. Trimming at V came to 6 bases and at J to 6 bases, leaving 8 bases not matched to a gene. Germline V lookup: CDR1 MNHEY, CDR2 SMNVEV (reference sequence). The CDR3 is 13 residues long. The CDR3 reads CASSRTGTTEQYF. CDR3 coding DNA: TGTGCCAGCAGCCGGACAGGCACTACCGAGCAGTACTTC.

V is TRBV7-3 and J is TRBJ1-5; no firm D call. CDR1 SGHTA and CDR2 FQGTGA come from the germline V gene. The CDR3 consists of 13 residues. With 8 bases removed from V and 5 bases from J, the gap between germline ends came to 13 bases. Here the CDR3 DNA reads TGTGCCAGCCTATGGGAGAAATATCAGCCCCAGCATTTT. Amino acid sequence: CASLWEKYQPQHF. The whole variable domain, filled in from reference TRBV7-3 and TRBJ1-5, reads GAGVSQTPSNKVTEKGKYVELRCDPISGHTALYWYRQSLGQGPEFLIYFQGTGAADDSGLPNDRFFAVRPEGSVSTLKIQRTERGDSAVYLCASLWEKYQPQHFGDGTRLSIL.

The table lists this clone with a count of one. This rearrangement joins TRBV2 to TRBJ2-2, with 7 bases that match TRBD2. The length of the CDR3 is 17 residues. Germline-derived CDR1 and CDR2 are SNHLY and FYNNEI. Trimming took 7 bases from V and 3 from J; bases not matched to a gene: 14. The CDR3 DNA reads TGTGCCAGCACCCAAAGGGCTAGCGGAGCCTACACCGGGGAGCTGTTTTTT. Its translation: CASTQRASGAYTGELFF.

This chain uses TRBV27 with TRBJ2-2, with D possibly matching TRBD1 (6 bases). The CDR3 loop spans 16 amino acids. In germline, CDR1 is MNHEY, CDR2 SMNVEV (reference sequence). Trimming removed 0 bases from V and 4 bases from J, with 12 bases in between. In nucleotides, the CDR3 is TGTGCCAGCAGTTTATCGGCGGACAGCGGCACCGGGGAGCTGTTTTTT. Its translation is CASSLSADSGTGELFF.

The genes are TRBV5-1 and TRBJ2-2, with a possible D match to TRBD2 (6 bases). Trimming left V 7 bases short and J 5 bases short, with 18 bases between. CDR1 is SGHRS and CDR2 is YFSETQ in the germline V gene. The CDR3 covers 15 residues. CDR3 sequence: CASYVGTPGTGELFF. For the CDR3, the DNA is TGCGCCAGCTACGTCGGGACTCCGGGAACCGGGGAGCTGTTTTTT. The variable domain in full, with the rest retrieved from reference TRBV5-1 and TRBJ2-2, is KAGVTQTPRYLIKTRGQQVTLSCSPISGHRSVSWYQQTPGQGLQFLFEYFSETQRNKGNFPGRFSGRQFSNSRSEMNVSTLELGDSALYLCASYVGTPGTGELFFGEGSRLTVL.

V and J are TRBV4-2 and TRBJ2-7; 9 bases agree with TRBD1. Germline CDR1 is LGHNA and CDR2 is YNFKEQ. Trimming at V came to 0 bases and at J to 5 bases, leaving 8 bases not matched to a gene. The CDR3 is made up of 16 amino acids. DNA of the CDR3: TGTGCCAGCAGCCAAGATAGAGGGACAGGGAGCCACGAGCAGTACTTC. Translated, it gives CASSQDRGTGSHEQYF.

The chain links TRBV28 to TRBJ1-5; TRBD1 aligns across 7 bases. CDR3 length: 16 residues. CDR1 is MDHEN and CDR2 is SYDVKM in the germline V gene. Trimming at V came to 4 bases and at J to 0 bases, leaving 6 bases not matched to a gene. CDR3 in amino acids: CASSSSGTVSNQPQHF. Here the CDR3 DNA reads TGTGCCAGCAGTTCGTCCGGGACAGTTAGCAATCAGCCCCAGCATTTT. Drawing the rest from reference TRBV28 and TRBJ1-5, the complete variable domain is DVKVTQSSRYLVKRTGEKVFLECVQDMDHENMFWYRQDPGLGLRLIYFSYDVKMKEKGDIPEGYSVSREKKERFSLILESASTNQTSMYLCASSSSGTVSNQPQHFGDGTRLSIL.

This clone was counted only a few times. J is TRBJ2-1 and V is TRBV28; D possibly uses TRBD1 or TRBD2 (5 bases each). Trimming took off 8 bases at V and 2 bases at J, with 16 bases between the two ends. Germline lookup yields CDR1 MDHEN and CDR2 SYDVKM. The CDR3 is 15 amino acids. The CDR3 loop reads CASLSGGVPYNEQFF. The CDR3 nucleotides are TGTGCCAGCTTAAGTGGGGGTGTCCCCTACAATGAGCAGTTCTTC.